The clone carrying this T cell receptor beta chain was found many times. This entry comes from a study of regulatory T cells in long-lasting Graves disease. Relying on iRepertoire HTBI primers and Arm-PCR of CDR3 regions, the team built TCR beta libraries. MiXCR, applied by TCRdb to the multiplex PCR reads, yields one record per CDR3 protein. The sample shows around 450,000 distinct CDR3 sequences, 20% to 25% of them seen only once. With 5 bases removed from V and 5 bases from J, the gap between germline ends came to 15 bases. Germline CDR1 SEHNR, CDR2 FQNEAQ (reference sequence). The CDR3 is 14 residues long. Time point: persistent/refractory GD, antithyroid drugs over 5 years with positive TRAb. Researchers made the TCR library from RNA that was extracted from PBMCs.

The input for sequencing was peripheral blood mononuclear cells (PBMCs), taken when the disease was refractory, from a patient treated with antithyroid drugs. The origin of this receptor is a female donor with Graves disease. This chain uses TRBV7-9 with TRBJ2-5; D unresolved. The CDR3 is CASSAVQVEETQYF. CDR3 bases: TGTGCCAGCAGCGCGGTACAAGTAGAGGAGACCCAGTACTTC.